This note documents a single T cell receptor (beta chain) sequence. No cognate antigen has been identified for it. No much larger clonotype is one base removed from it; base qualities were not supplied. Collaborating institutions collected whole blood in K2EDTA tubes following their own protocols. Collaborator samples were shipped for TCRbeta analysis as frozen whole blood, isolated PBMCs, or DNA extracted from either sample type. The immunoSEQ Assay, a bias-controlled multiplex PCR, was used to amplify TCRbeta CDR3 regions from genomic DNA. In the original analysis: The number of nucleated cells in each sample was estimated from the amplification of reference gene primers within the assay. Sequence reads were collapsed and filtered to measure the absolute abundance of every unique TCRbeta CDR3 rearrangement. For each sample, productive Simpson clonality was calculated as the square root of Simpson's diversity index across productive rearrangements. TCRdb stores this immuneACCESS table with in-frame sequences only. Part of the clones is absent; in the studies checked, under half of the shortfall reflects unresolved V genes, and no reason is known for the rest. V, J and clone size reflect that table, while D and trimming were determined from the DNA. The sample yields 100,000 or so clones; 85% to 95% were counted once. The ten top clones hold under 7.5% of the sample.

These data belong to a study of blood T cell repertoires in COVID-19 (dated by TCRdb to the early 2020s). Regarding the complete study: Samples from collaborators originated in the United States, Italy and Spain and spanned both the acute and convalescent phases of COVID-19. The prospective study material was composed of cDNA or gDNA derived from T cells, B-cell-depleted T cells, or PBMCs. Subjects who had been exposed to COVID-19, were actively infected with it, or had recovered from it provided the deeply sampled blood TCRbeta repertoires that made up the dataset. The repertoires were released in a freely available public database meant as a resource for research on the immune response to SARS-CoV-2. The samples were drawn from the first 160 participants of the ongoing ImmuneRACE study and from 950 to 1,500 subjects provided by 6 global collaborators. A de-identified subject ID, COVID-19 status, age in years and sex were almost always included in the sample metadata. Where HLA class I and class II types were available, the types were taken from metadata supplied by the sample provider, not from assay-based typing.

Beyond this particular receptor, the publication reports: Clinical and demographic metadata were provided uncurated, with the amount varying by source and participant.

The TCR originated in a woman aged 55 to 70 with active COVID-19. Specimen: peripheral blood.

In nucleotide form, the sequence is TGTGCCAGCTCACTGGGACAGGGGGCGCAAGAGACCCAGTACTTC. It is translated as CASSLGQGAQETQYF. Recombination connected TRBV18 to TRBJ2-5, and 12 junctional nucleotides match TRBD1. Looking up the germline V gene yields CDR1 KGHSH and CDR2 LQKENI. Relative to germline, V is missing 4 bases and J is missing 2 bases, with 2 bases of the junction outside any gene match. The CDR3, cysteine through phenylalanine, is 15 amino acids long. The retained sequence is limited to the CDR3, 45 bases, with the frame set at the first base.